The 22 T cell receptor beta chains below all came from one sample that was sequenced in a study of T cells in Graves' hyperthyroidism and ophthalmopathy. RNA transcripts gave rise to amplified TCR beta CDR3 regions. HTBI primers were the set used in a first-round RT-PCR of the TCR CDR3. MiXCR, run by TCRdb on the multiplex PCR reads, gives a single entry per CDR3 protein. The table includes 640,000 or so distinct CDR3 sequences, approximately 15% detected once. The sequenced sample was blood. These receptors all come from a young woman with Graves' ophthalmopathy.

This clonotype appeared many times. The chain links TRBV20-1 to TRBJ2-7, with TRBD1 identical over 7 bases. Germline lookup yields CDR1 DFQATT and CDR2 SNEGSKA (reference sequence). CDR3 length: 14 amino acids. With 2 bases clipped from V and 3 bases from J, the junction kept 7 bases outside the gene matches. The CDR3 DNA reads as TGCAGTGCTAGACCCACAGGGGCCCTCTACGAGCAGTACTTC. It is translated as CSARPTGALYEQYF.

This clonotype was counted ten times or more. The rearrangement joins TRBV19 to TRBJ2-7, with 9 bases lining up with TRBD2. The CDR3 is 16 residues long. The germline V gene has CDR1 LNHDA and CDR2 SQIVND (reference sequence). The V gene end was trimmed by 3 bases and the J gene end by 4 bases; junction bases not matched to a gene: 10. CDR3 bases: TGTGCCAGTAGTATCTCCCCCTCAGCGGGAGGATACGAGCAGTACTTC. Its protein is CASSISPSAGGYEQYF.

This clonotype has a count of ten or more. The chain combines TRBV5-1 with TRBJ1-1, with TRBD1 matching over 9 bases. Germline trimming cut 4 bases from V and 6 bases from J; bases unmatched to any gene: 7. CDR3 length: 14 residues. Germline CDR1 and CDR2: SGHRS and YFSETQ. The CDR3 loop is CASSRDRAGAEAFF. CDR3 sequence (DNA): TGCGCCAGCAGCCGGGACAGGGCAGGGGCTGAAGCTTTCTTT.

This clonotype was detected many times. The DNA for the CDR3 is TGTGCCAGCAGTTCTGGGACTAGCGGGAGGCTCCTTGGGGATACGCAGTATTTT. Encoded protein: CASSSGTSGRLLGDTQYF. This chain uses TRBV28 with TRBJ2-3, with 15 bases identical to TRBD2. CDR1 is MDHEN and CDR2 is SYDVKM in the germline V gene. The CDR3 loop spans 18 amino acids. The junction had 11 bases not matched to a gene; V was cut back by 4 bases and J by 6 bases.

In its sample, this clonotype was seen a few times. This may stem from a read error, because a much larger clone lies one nucleotide away. The V and J genes are TRBV2 and TRBJ1-2; TRBD1 is a possible D gene (6 bases). V was cut by 11 bases and J by 6 bases, with 19 bases left in between. The CDR3 loop spans 13 amino acids. Germline CDR1 and CDR2: SNHLY and FYNNEI. The CDR3 DNA follows: TGTGCCGGGGGAGGAGAACAGGGTGATGGCTACACCTTC. Protein product: CAGGGEQGDGYTF.

This clonotype has ten or more counts. The rearrangement uses TRBV2 and TRBJ2-1; 11 bases line up with TRBD2. The CDR3 loop spans 14 amino acids. CDR1 SNHLY and CDR2 FYNNEI come from the germline V gene. V trimming: 3 bases; J trimming: 7 bases; junction bases outside the gene matches: 2. CDR3 residues: CASSEASGRNEQFF. The CDR3, as DNA: TGTGCCAGCAGTGAGGCTAGCGGGAGGAATGAGCAGTTCTTC.

The sample holds many counts of this clonotype. This chain connects TRBV7-9 to TRBJ1-1; D gene unclear. The CDR3 totals 14 residues. The V end was cut by 0 bases, the J end by 10 bases, with 15 bases between. Per the germline V gene, CDR1 is SEHNR and CDR2 is FQNEAQ (reference sequence). The CDR3 loop is CASSLAFRPPGAFF. The CDR3 region has the DNA TGTGCCAGCAGCTTAGCGTTTCGACCTCCAGGAGCTTTCTTT.

This clonotype was detected many times. The gene calls are TRBV20-1 and TRBJ2-1; 9 bases are shared with TRBD2. The trim removed 0 bases at V and 7 bases at J, leaving 10 bases unmatched. Germline V gives CDR1 DFQATT, CDR2 SNEGSKA (reference sequence). The CDR3 has 16 amino acids. CDR3 nucleotide sequence: TGCAGTGCTAGAGACTTTAGGGCGGGAGGGTGGAATGAGCAGTTCTTC. It yields the protein CSARDFRAGGWNEQFF.

This clonotype has ten or more counts. The chain couples TRBV7-2 to TRBJ2-1; 13 nucleotides align to TRBD2. The ends lost 6 bases at V and 9 bases at J; junction bases unmatched: 8. CDR3 length equals 15 residues. CDR1 is SGHTA, CDR2 FQGNSA, per germline. The CDR3 protein is CASRPGLAGMGEQFF. DNA for the CDR3: TGTGCCAGCAGACCGGGACTAGCGGGAATGGGTGAGCAGTTCTTC. The whole variable domain, filled in from reference TRBV7-2 and TRBJ2-1, reads GAGVSQSPSNKVTEKGKDVELRCDPISGHTALYWYRQSLGQGLEFLIYFQGNSAPDKSGLPSDRFSAERTGGSVSTLTIQRTQQEDSAVYLCASRPGLAGMGEQFFGPGTRLTVL.

This clonotype was counted many times. V usage is TRBV11-2 and J usage is TRBJ1-1; TRBD1 might be the D (5 bases). V was pared by 0 bases and J by 0 bases, with 14 bases between. Germline V gene lookup returns CDR1 SGHAT and CDR2 FQNNGV. The CDR3 sequence is 17 residues long. CDR3 nucleotides: TGTGCCAGCAGCTTAGATGCTGGAACAGGACTGAACACTGAAGCTTTCTTT. This codes for CASSLDAGTGLNTEAFF.

This clonotype was counted at least ten times. This chain joins TRBV11-2 and TRBJ2-1, with a possible D match to TRBD1 (5 bases). Germline CDR1 is SGHAT and CDR2 is FQNNGV. The CDR3 is 15 residues long. Trimming took 5 bases from V and 3 from J, leaving 14 bases between them. The CDR3 here is CASSIGAGDYNEQFF. The CDR3 DNA sequence: TGTGCCAGCAGCATAGGGGCTGGTGACTACAATGAGCAGTTCTTC.

In its sample, this clonotype was seen many times. The chain joins TRBV12-5 to TRBJ1-5; no reliable D call. The V gene's germline CDR1 is LGHNT and CDR2 FRNRAP. The CDR3 loop spans 12 amino acids. V shed 1 base and J shed 9 bases, with 7 bases lying between them. The CDR3 here is CASGLAAGPQHF. CDR3 nucleotides: TGTGCTAGTGGTTTGGCCGCCGGGCCCCAGCATTTT.

This clonotype was counted only a few times. This chain links TRBV19 with TRBJ2-1, with 8 bases that match TRBD2. The CDR3 is 14 amino acids. Trimming at V came to 5 bases and at J to 8 bases, leaving 8 bases not matched to a gene. Germline CDR1 reads LNHDA; CDR2 reads SQIVND (reference sequence). CDR3 sequence: CASSWQRELDEQFF. The CDR3 DNA is TGTGCCAGTAGTTGGCAGCGGGAGCTCGATGAGCAGTTCTTC.

This rearrangement joins TRBV6-6 to TRBJ1-2; 7 bases are a match to TRBD1. Germline V gene sequence: CDR1 MNHNY, CDR2 SVGAGI (reference sequence). Trimming took 1 base from V and 6 from J; bases not matched to a gene: 8. The CDR3 runs 15 residues. CDR3 residues: CASSYWRGPADGYTF. CDR3 coding DNA: TGTGCCAGCAGTTACTGGAGGGGGCCGGCGGATGGCTACACCTTC.

This clonotype occurred a few times. The gene calls are TRBV16 and TRBJ2-1; 7 bases are a match to TRBD2. V lost 1 base to trimming and J lost 3 bases; unmatched junction nucleotides: 6. The CDR3 sequence is 16 residues long. Germline CDR1 KGHSY, CDR2 FQNENV. DNA for the CDR3: TGTGCCAGCAGCCAATTCAGCGGGACTCTCTACAATGAGCAGTTCTTC. It specifies CASSQFSGTLYNEQFF.

The table lists this clonotype with many counts. V gene TRBV5-1 combines with J gene TRBJ2-5, with TRBD2 as a possible D gene (6 bases). Germline values: CDR1 SGHRS, CDR2 YFSETQ. The CDR3 is 15 residues long. V lost 0 bases and J 5 bases, leaving 14 bases between the germline ends. In DNA form, the CDR3 reads TGCGCCAGCAGCTTGGTATCGGGAGTTTTGGAGACCCAGTACTTC. Protein: CASSLVSGVLETQYF.

This clonotype came up many times. The rearrangement joins TRBV18 to TRBJ1-6; D not resolved. With 3 bases removed from V and 1 base from J, the gap between germline ends came to 10 bases. Germline V gene data show CDR1 as KGHSH and CDR2 as LQKENI. The CDR3 has 16 residues. CDR3 residues: CASSPLGISYNSPLHF. In nucleotides, the CDR3 is TGTGCCAGCTCACCTCTGGGAATTTCCTATAATTCACCCCTCCACTTT.

The J gene is TRBJ2-2, the V gene TRBV6-2 or TRBV6-3; TRBD2 is a possible D gene (5 bases). This CDR3 has 16 residues. Trimming cost V 7 bases and J 3 bases, with 18 bases left between them. Germline lookup yields CDR1 MNHEY and CDR2 SVGEGT. The DNA for the CDR3 is TGTGCCAGCACTACCCCCCCGTGGCGGGACACCGGGGAGCTGTTTTTT. Protein sequence: CASTTPPWRDTGELFF.

This clonotype was seen more than once but under ten times. The V and J genes are TRBV5-6 and TRBJ2-3; 12 positions agree with TRBD1. From germline, CDR1 is SGHDT and CDR2 YYEEEE. The CDR3 has 17 residues. J lost 3 bases, V lost 2 bases, and 7 bases had no gene match. The CDR3 DNA reads TGTGCCAGCAGCTTACGGGACAGGGGGCGATCGACAGATACGCAGTATTTT. Translated, it gives CASSLRDRGRSTDTQYF. Full variable domain (outside the CDR3, taken from reference TRBV5-6 and TRBJ2-3): DAGVTQSPTHLIKTRGQQVTLRCSPKSGHDTVSWYQQALGQGPQFIFQYYEEEERQRGNFPDRFSGHQFPNYSSELNVNALLLGDSALYLCASSLRDRGRSTDTQYFGPGTRLTVL.

The chain joins TRBV4-3 to TRBJ2-7, with D possibly matching TRBD2 (5 bases). Trimming took 0 bases from V and 4 from J, leaving 13 bases between them. The CDR3 totals 15 residues. Germline CDR1 LGHNA, CDR2 YSLEER. The chain's CDR3 is CASSQDDFAGYEQYF. The CDR3 coding sequence is TGCGCCAGCAGCCAAGACGACTTCGCGGGTTACGAGCAGTACTTC.

This clonotype came up many times. V is TRBV30 and J is TRBJ1-5, with a tentative D call TRBD1 (5 bases). Between the trimmed V and J ends, which lost 0 bases and 7 bases, there was a span of 10 bases. CDR3 size: 13 residues. Germline assignment: CDR1 GTSNPN and CDR2 SVGIG (reference sequence). As DNA, the CDR3 is TGTGCCTGGAGTGTACGGGAGGGGCAGCCCCAGCATTTT. This gives the protein CAWSVREGQPQHF.

This clonotype came up a few times. J is TRBJ2-7 and V is TRBV2; no firm D call. The germline CDR1 and CDR2 sequences are SNHLY and FYNNEI. V was cut by 6 bases and J by 3 bases, with 6 bases left in between. The CDR3 spans 11 residues. This CDR3 is CASRDVYEQYF. Written as DNA, the CDR3 is TGTGCCAGCAGGGACGTCTACGAGCAGTACTTC.